A selection of T cell receptor beta chains follows, all from one sample in a study of blood T cell dynamics during melanoma immunotherapy. The protocol was immunoSEQ multiplex PCR, while the TCRdb copy is restricted to in-frame clones and leaves out a portion. The sample records 14,000 to 15,000 clones, around 90% being singletons. This sample comprised blood, obtained from a patient treated with checkpoint blockade. Source of these receptors: a human donor with melanoma. CDR3s include the opening cysteine and the closing phenylalanine or tryptophan. D genes are given only for firm matches. For some rows the clone size is stated as once, few or many, or as a class when expanded; others skip it.

D gene	V gene	J gene	clone size	CDR3 DNA	CDR3 protein
TRBD1	TRBV7-8	TRBJ1-4	.	TGTGCCAGCGGGGTCGGGACAGCGGAAAAACTGTTTTTT	CASGVGTAEKLFF
.	TRBV18	TRBJ1-1	few	TGTGCCAGTTCGGACAGAAACACTGAAGCTTTCTTT	CASSDRNTEAFF
TRBD1	TRBV9	TRBJ1-6	.	TGTGCCACACCTTGGGGAGGGGGCAATTCACCCCTCCACTTT	CATPWGGGNSPLHF
TRBD2	TRBV2	TRBJ2-7	.	TGTGCCAGCAGCCTGGGGAGCGGGATACACGAGCAGTACTTC	CASSLGSGIHEQYF
.	TRBV27	TRBJ1-2	.	TGTGCCAGCAGTTTATCAGGTACTGGTGGCTACACCTTC	CASSLSGTGGYTF
.	TRBV5-4	TRBJ1-1	once	TGTGCCAGCAGCTTGGGGACGGGGATGGTTACTGAAGCTTTCTTT	CASSLGTGMVTEAFF
TRBD2	TRBV29-1	TRBJ2-1	.	TGCAGCGTGTCCGGACTAGCGGGAGTGGGTGAGCAGTTCTTC	CSVSGLAGVGEQFF
TRBD1	TRBV6-5	TRBJ1-2	large	TGTGCCAGCAGTTACTCAGGGACAGGGAACTATGGCTACACCTTC	CASSYSGTGNYGYTF
.	TRBV11-2	TRBJ2-3	.	TGTGCCAGCACCCTAGCCGATACGCAGTATTTT	CASTLADTQYF
TRBD1	TRBV5-1	TRBJ2-5	.	TGCGCCAGCAGCTTGGGAGGGACAGGGGTAGAGACCCAGTACTTC	CASSLGGTGVETQYF
.	TRBV30	TRBJ1-3	.	TGTGCCTGGAGTGTGCAGGGACTCTCTGGAAACACCATATATTTT	CAWSVQGLSGNTIYF
TRBD1	TRBV9	TRBJ2-3	.	TGTGCCAGCAGCGTAGCGGCAGGGGGTAGGTCAGATACGCAGTATTTT	CASSVAAGGRSDTQYF
.	TRBV5-4	TRBJ1-2	once	TGTGCCGTAGGCGGCTACACCTTC	CAVGGYTF
.	TRBV4-3	TRBJ1-5	.	TGCGCCAGCAGCCCCGGCGGGGGCTCAGGGGACAATCAGCCCCAGCATTTT	CASSPGGGSGDNQPQHF
.	TRBV27	TRBJ2-2	.	TGTGCCAGCAGTGACAGGGACGGGGGGAGATACACCGGGGAGCTGTTTTTT	CASSDRDGGRYTGELFF
TRBD2	TRBV5-1	TRBJ2-1	.	TGCGCCAGCAGCTTGACTAGCGGGAGTTTAAATGAGCAGTTCTTC	CASSLTSGSLNEQFF
TRBD1	TRBV7-8	TRBJ2-2	.	TGTGCCAGCAGCTTGGACAGGGGGCCGGGGGCCGGGGAGCTGTTTTTT	CASSLDRGPGAGELFF
TRBD1	TRBV30	TRBJ1-1	.	TGTGCCTGCACTTGGGGACAGGGCTTCACTGAAGCTTTCTTT	CACTWGQGFTEAFF
TRBD2	TRBV6-1	TRBJ2-5	.	TGTGGGTGCGGGAGGGTAGGGGAGACCCAGTACTTC	CGCGRVGETQYF
TRBD2	TRBV6-1	TRBJ2-4	.	TGTGCCAGCTCAGATGCGGGAGCCCTAAACATTCAGTACTTC	CASSDAGALNIQYF
.	TRBV28	TRBJ2-7	.	TGTGCCAGCCTGGGGCAGGCCTACGAGCAGTACTTC	CASLGQAYEQYF
.	TRBV5-1	TRBJ2-1	.	TGCGCCAGCAGCTTGCGCCAGGGAGGTTACAATGAGCAGTTCTTC	CASSLRQGGYNEQFF
.	TRBV7-7	TRBJ2-3	.	TGTGCTAGCAGCTTAGCCGGAGCGGCAGATACGCAGTATTTT	CASSLAGAADTQYF
TRBD1	TRBV30	TRBJ1-5	.	TGTGCCTGGGCCAAGACAGGGGATAATCAGCCCCAGCATTTT	CAWAKTGDNQPQHF
TRBD1	TRBV6-6	TRBJ2-5	once	TGTGCCAGCAGTTGGGACAGGGGAGAGCAAGAGACCCAGTACTTC	CASSWDRGEQETQYF
.	TRBV28	TRBJ2-5	once	TGTGCCAGCAGTTATGGCCCAGGGCAAGAGACCCAGTACTTC	CASSYGPGQETQYF
.	TRBV18	TRBJ2-2	.	TGTGCCAGCCCCCGGCAACAAAGTGCTGCCACCGGGGAGCTGTTTTTT	CASPRQQSAATGELFF
.	TRBV7-2	TRBJ1-5	large	TGTGCCAGCAGCCCTACGACCAATCAGCCCCAGCATTTT	CASSPTTNQPQHF
TRBD1	TRBV7-2	TRBJ2-3	.	TGTGCCAGCAGCACAACGACAGGGTCAAACACAGATACGCAGTATTTT	CASSTTTGSNTDTQYF
.	TRBV4-1	TRBJ2-2	.	TGCGCCAGCAGCCAAGTCCCGGGAGTGGGGACCGGGGAGCTGTTTTTT	CASSQVPGVGTGELFF
TRBD2	TRBV28	TRBJ2-7	.	TGTGCCAGCAGGGCGAGCGGGACCTATGAGCAGTACTTC	CASRASGTYEQYF
.	TRBV7-8	TRBJ2-1	.	TGTGCCAGCAGCCTAACCCCACAGGGAGTATACAATGAGCAGTTCTTC	CASSLTPQGVYNEQFF
.	TRBV27	TRBJ1-2	.	TGTGCCAGCAGCGAATCCAGGGTTTCTAACTATGGCTACACCTTC	CASSESRVSNYGYTF
.	TRBV7-2	TRBJ2-2	.	TGTGCCAGCAGCTATCGGGCTTCCGGGGAGCTGTTTTTT	CASSYRASGELFF
.	TRBV29-1	TRBJ1-1	.	TGCAGCGTGTCGGGATGGGACACTGAAGCTTTCTTT	CSVSGWDTEAFF
.	TRBV7-8	TRBJ2-1	.	TGTGCCAGCAGCCGAGAAGTGGGACAATACAATGAGCAGTTCTTC	CASSREVGQYNEQFF
.	TRBV30	TRBJ1-5	.	TGTGCCTGGAGTGTATTGGATATGCCCCAGCATTTT	CAWSVLDMPQHF
TRBD2	TRBV4-3	TRBJ2-7	once	TGCGCCAGCAGCCAAAGTTGGGGCGGGAGCTTGTACGAGCAGTACTTC	CASSQSWGGSLYEQYF
TRBD1	TRBV7-2	TRBJ2-2	.	TGTGCCAGCAGCGCGGGACAGGGGGTCCGGGAGCTGTTTTTT	CASSAGQGVRELFF
.	TRBV30	TRBJ1-1	.	TGTGCCGGGCAAGGAGTGGCCCTCACTGAAGCTTTCTTT	CAGQGVALTEAFF
TRBD2	TRBV4-3	TRBJ2-2	once	TGCGCCAGCAGCCAAGCCTTGGCTAGCGGGATTCTGAGCGGGGAGCTGTTTTTT	CASSQALASGILSGELFF
.	TRBV28	TRBJ1-4	.	TGTGCCAGCAGAGGACAGTCGGCAACTAATGAAAAACTGTTTTTT	CASRGQSATNEKLFF
.	TRBV5-1	TRBJ2-5	.	TGCGCCAGCAGCTTGGGAGGACAAGAGACCCAGTACTTC	CASSLGGQETQYF
.	TRBV4-3	TRBJ1-4	.	TGCGCCAGCAGCCAAAAGGGAGCAACTAATGAAAAACTGTTTTTT	CASSQKGATNEKLFF
.	TRBV28	TRBJ2-7	.	TGTGCCAGCAGTTCTCGACAGCCCGGCTCCTACGAGCAGTACTTC	CASSSRQPGSYEQYF
.	TRBV27	TRBJ1-5	.	TGTGCCAGCAGTCCGGAGAATAGCAATCAGCCCCAGCATTTT	CASSPENSNQPQHF
.	TRBV19	TRBJ2-3	.	TGTGCCAGTAGTATGCGGCGCGCAACCTCCACAGATACGCAGTATTTT	CASSMRRATSTDTQYF
.	TRBV7-8	TRBJ1-6	.	TGTGCCAGCAGCGACAGAAGGGACTATAATTCACCCCTCCACTTT	CASSDRRDYNSPLHF
TRBD1	TRBV30	TRBJ1-4	.	TGTGCCTGGAGTGGAGACAGGGGACTTAATGAAAAACTGTTTTTT	CAWSGDRGLNEKLFF
.	TRBV18	TRBJ1-4	.	TGTGCCAGCTCACCACCGACAGGCCTTAATGAAAAACTGTTTTTT	CASSPPTGLNEKLFF
TRBD1	TRBV5-1	TRBJ1-4	.	TGCGCCAGCAGCCCAGGACAGGGCAACCCAAGTAAGGAAAAACTGTTTTTT	CASSPGQGNPSKEKLFF
.	TRBV7-3	TRBJ2-5	.	TGTGCCAGCAGTAGGGGGTTCCAAGAGACCCAGTACTTC	CASSRGFQETQYF
.	TRBV4-1	TRBJ2-1	.	TGCGCCAGCAGCCAAGTTCCGCCAGGGTCGGAGTTCTTC	CASSQVPPGSEFF
TRBD2	TRBV28	TRBJ2-7	.	TGTGCCAGCAGCCGGACTAGCGGAGATTACGAGCAGTACTTC	CASSRTSGDYEQYF
TRBD1	TRBV5-1	TRBJ2-3	.	TGCGCCAGCAGCTCGACAGGGACATCTAGCACAGATACGCAGTATTTT	CASSSTGTSSTDTQYF